This TCR beta chain originates from a study of radiotherapy plus CTLA-4 blockade in lung cancer. The V gene lost 4 bases and the J gene lost 6 bases, with 13 bases spanning the gap. Germline V gene sequence: CDR1 SGHRS, CDR2 YFSETQ. This CDR3 region has 14 residues. Here immunoSEQ multiplex PCR was the method, and the copy in TCRdb shows in-frame clones only, minus some. The sample gives around 99,000 clones, roughly 88% of which show up once; about 5.3% is in the top ten. This sequence was found in a human donor with non-small cell lung cancer that progressed on radiotherapy plus ipilimumab. The gene calls are TRBV5-1 and TRBJ2-2; D possibly corresponds to TRBD2 (6 bases). The material sequenced was peripheral blood, taken from a patient treated with radiotherapy plus ipilimumab. As DNA, the CDR3 is TGCGCCAGCAGCGGCGGGGCCCCCGCCGGGGAGCTGTTTTTT. This encodes CASSGGAPAGELFF.